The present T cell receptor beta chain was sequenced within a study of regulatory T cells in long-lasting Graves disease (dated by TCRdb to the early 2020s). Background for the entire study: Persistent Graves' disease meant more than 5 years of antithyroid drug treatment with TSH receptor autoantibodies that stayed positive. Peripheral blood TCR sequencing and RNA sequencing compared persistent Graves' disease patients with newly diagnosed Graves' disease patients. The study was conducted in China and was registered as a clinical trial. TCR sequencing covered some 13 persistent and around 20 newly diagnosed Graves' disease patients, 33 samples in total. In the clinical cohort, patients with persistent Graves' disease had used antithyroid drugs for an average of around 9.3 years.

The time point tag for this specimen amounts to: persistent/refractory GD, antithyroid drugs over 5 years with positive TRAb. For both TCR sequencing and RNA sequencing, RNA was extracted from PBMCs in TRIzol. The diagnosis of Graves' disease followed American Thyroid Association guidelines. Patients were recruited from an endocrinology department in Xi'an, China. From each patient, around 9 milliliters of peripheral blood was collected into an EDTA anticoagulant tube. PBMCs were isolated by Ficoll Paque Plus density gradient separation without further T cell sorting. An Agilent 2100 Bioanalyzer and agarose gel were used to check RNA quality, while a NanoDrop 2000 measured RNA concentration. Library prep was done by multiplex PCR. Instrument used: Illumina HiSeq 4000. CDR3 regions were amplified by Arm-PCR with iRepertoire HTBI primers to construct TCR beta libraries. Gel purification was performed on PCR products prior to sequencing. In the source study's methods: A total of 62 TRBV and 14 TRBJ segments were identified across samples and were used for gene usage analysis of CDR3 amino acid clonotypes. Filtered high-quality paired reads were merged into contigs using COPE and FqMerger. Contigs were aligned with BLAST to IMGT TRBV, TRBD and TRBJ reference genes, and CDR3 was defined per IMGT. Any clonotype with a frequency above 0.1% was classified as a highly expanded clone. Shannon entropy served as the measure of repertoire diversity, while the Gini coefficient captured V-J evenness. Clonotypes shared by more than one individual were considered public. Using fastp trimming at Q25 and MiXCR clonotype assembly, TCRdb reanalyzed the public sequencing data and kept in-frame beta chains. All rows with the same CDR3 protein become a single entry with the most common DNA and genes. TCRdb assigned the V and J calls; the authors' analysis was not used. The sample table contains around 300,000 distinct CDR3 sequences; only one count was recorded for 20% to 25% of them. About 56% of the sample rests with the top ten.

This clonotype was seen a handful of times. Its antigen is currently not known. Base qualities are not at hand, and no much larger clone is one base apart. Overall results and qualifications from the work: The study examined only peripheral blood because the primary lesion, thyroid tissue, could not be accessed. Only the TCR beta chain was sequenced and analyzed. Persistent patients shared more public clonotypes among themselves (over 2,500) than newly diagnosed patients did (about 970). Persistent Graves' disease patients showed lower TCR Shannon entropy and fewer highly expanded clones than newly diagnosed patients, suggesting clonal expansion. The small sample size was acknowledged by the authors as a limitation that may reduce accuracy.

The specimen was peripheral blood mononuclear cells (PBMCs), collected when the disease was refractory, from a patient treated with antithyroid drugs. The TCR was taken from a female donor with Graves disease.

The CDR3 protein: CAISDNNGASGSKYEQYF. The nucleotides are TGTGCCATCAGTGATAATAATGGGGCTAGCGGGAGTAAGTACGAGCAGTACTTC. The chain is encoded by TRBV10-3 joined to TRBJ2-7; 10 nucleotides in the junction match TRBD2. Based on the germline V gene, the CDR1 and CDR2 sequences are ENHRY and SYGVKD. The germline V and J ends show losses of 3 bases and 4 bases respectively, and no gene match explains 15 bases of the junction. Including the terminal cysteine and phenylalanine, the CDR3 comprises 18 residues. The retained sequence is limited to the CDR3, 54 bases, with the frame set at the first base.